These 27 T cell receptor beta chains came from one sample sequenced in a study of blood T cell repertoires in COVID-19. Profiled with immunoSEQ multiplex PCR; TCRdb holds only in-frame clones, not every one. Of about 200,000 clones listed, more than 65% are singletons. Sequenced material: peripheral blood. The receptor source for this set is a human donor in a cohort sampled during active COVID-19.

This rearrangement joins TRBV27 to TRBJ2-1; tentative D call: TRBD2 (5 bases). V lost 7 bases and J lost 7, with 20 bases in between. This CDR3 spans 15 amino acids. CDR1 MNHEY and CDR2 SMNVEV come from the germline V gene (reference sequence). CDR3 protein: CASTLDPGLGNEQFF. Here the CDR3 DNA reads TGTGCCAGCACCCTTGACCCGGGGTTAGGAAATGAGCAGTTCTTC.

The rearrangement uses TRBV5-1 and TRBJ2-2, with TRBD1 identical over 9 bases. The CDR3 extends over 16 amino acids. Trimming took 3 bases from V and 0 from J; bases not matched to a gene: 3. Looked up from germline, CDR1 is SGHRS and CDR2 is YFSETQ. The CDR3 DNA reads TGCGCCAGCAGCTACACAGGGGGCGCGAACACCGGGGAGCTGTTTTTT. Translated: CASSYTGGANTGELFF.

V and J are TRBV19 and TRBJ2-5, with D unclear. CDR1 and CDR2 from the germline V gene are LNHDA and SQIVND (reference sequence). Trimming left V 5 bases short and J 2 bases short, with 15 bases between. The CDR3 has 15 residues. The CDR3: CASSPQATTQETQYF. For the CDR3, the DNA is TGTGCCAGTAGTCCCCAGGCGACAACGCAAGAGACCCAGTACTTC.

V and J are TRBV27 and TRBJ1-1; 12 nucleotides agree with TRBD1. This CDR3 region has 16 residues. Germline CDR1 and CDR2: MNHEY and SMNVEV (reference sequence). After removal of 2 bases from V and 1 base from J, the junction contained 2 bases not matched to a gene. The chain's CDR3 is CASSLMGQGANTEAFF. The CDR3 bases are TGTGCCAGCAGTTTAATGGGACAGGGGGCGAACACTGAAGCTTTCTTT.

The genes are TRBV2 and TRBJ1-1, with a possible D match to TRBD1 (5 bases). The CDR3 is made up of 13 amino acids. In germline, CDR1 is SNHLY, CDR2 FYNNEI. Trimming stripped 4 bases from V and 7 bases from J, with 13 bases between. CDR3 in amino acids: CASSVSPRGEAFF. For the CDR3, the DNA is TGTGCCAGCAGTGTAAGTCCAAGGGGTGAAGCTTTCTTT.

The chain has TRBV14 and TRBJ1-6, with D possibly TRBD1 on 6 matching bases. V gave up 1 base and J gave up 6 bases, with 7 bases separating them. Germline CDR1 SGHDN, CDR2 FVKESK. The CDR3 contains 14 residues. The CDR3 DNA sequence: TGTGCCAGCAGCCAAGTCAGGGGTAATTCACCCCTCCACTTT. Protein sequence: CASSQVRGNSPLHF.

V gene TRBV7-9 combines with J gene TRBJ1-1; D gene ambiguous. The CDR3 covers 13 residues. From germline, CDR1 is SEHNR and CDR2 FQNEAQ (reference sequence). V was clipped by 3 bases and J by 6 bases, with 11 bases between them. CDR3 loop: CASSFPVAAEAFF. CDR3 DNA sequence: TGTGCCAGCAGCTTTCCTGTAGCAGCTGAAGCTTTCTTT. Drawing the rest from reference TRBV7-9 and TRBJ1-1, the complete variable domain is DTGVSQNPRHKITKRGQNVTFRCDPISEHNRLYWYRQTLGQGPEFLTYFQNEAQLEKSRLLSDRFSAERPKGSFSTLEIQRTEQGDSAMYLCASSFPVAAEAFFGQGTRLTVV.

The CDR3 DNA reads TGTGCCAGCAGCCACCCCGGGACAGGGGAGGTAGTAGGCTACACCTTC. Translated: CASSHPGTGEVVGYTF. The chain uses TRBV28 and TRBJ1-2, with TRBD1 matching over 10 bases. Germline trimming cut 6 bases from V and 8 bases from J; bases unmatched to any gene: 15. The CDR3 has 16 residues. CDR1 is MDHEN, CDR2 SYDVKM, per germline.

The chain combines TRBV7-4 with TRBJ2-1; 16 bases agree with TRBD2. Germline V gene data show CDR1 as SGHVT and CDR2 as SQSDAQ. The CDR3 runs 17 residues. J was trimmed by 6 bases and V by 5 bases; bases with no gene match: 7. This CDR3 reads CASSVGTSGRGCNEQFF. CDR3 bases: TGTGCCAGCAGCGTCGGGACTAGCGGGAGGGGATGCAATGAGCAGTTCTTC.

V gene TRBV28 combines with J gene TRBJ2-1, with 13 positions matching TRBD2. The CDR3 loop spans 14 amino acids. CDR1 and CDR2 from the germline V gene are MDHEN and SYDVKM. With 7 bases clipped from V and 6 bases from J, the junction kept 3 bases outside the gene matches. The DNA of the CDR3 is TGTGCCAGCAAGACTAGCGGGAGGCGCAATGAGCAGTTCTTC. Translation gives CASKTSGRRNEQFF.

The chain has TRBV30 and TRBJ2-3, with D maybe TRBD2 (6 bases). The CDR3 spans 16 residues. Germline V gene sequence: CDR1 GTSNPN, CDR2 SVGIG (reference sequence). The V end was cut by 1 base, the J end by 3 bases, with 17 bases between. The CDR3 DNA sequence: TGTGCCTGGAGTGCCTCGAGGGGAGGTAGGACAGATACGCAGTATTTT. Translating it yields CAWSASRGGRTDTQYF.

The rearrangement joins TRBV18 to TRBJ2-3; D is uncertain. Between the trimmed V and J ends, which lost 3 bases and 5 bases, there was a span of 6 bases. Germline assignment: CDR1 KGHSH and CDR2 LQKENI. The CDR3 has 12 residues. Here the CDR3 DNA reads TGTGCCAGCTCACCTAACGGAGATACGCAGTATTTT. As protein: CASSPNGDTQYF.

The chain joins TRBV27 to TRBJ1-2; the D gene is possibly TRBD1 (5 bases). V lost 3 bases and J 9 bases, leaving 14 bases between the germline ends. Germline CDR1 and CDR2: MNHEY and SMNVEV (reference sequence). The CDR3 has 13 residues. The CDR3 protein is CASSLGPALSYTF. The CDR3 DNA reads TGTGCCAGCAGTTTGGGGCCGGCACTTAGCTACACCTTC.

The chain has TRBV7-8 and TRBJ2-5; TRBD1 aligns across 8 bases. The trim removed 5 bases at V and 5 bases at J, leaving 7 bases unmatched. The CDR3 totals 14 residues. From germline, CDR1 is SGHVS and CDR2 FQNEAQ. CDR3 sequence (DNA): TGTGCCAGCAGCCCAGGGGGCCAGCGGGAGACCCAGTACTTC. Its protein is CASSPGGQRETQYF.

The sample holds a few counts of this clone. CDR3 in amino acids: CASSELLGRHQPQHF. DNA of the CDR3: TGCGCCAGCAGTGAGCTCCTTGGGCGTCATCAGCCCCAGCATTTT. V and J are TRBV10-2 and TRBJ1-5; D is ambiguous. This CDR3 comprises 15 residues. Germline-derived CDR1 and CDR2 are WSHSY and SAAADI. V lost 2 bases to trimming and J lost 5 bases, with 13 bases between them.

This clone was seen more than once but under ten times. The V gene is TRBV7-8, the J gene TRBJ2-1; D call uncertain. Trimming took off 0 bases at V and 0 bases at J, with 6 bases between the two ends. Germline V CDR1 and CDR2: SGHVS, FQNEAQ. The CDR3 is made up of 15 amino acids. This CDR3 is CASSLAARSYNEQFF. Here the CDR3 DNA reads TGTGCCAGCAGCTTAGCGGCTCGCTCCTACAATGAGCAGTTCTTC.

The chain's CDR3 is CASSIPSGRGHEQYF. CDR3 DNA sequence: TGTGCCAGTAGTATACCTAGCGGGAGGGGGCACGAGCAGTACTTC. The gene calls are TRBV19 and TRBJ2-7, with TRBD2 matching 12 bases. The CDR3 has 15 amino acids. The V gene end was trimmed by 2 bases and the J gene end by 5 bases; junction bases not matched to a gene: 4. Germline V gene lookup returns CDR1 LNHDA and CDR2 SQIVND (reference sequence). Together with reference TRBV19 and TRBJ2-7, the CDR3 gives the full variable domain: DGGITQSPKYLFRKEGQNVTLSCEQNLNHDAMYWYRQDPGQGLRLIYYSQIVNDFQKGDIAEGYSVSREKKESFPLTVTSAQKNPTAFYLCASSIPSGRGHEQYFGPGTRLTVT.

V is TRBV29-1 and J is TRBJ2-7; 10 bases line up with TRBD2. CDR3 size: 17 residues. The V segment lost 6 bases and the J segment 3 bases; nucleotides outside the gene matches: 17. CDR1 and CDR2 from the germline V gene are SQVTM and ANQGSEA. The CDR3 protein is CSVARAISGRAFYEQYF. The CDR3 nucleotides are TGCAGCGTCGCCCGCGCAATCAGCGGGAGGGCCTTCTACGAGCAGTACTTC.

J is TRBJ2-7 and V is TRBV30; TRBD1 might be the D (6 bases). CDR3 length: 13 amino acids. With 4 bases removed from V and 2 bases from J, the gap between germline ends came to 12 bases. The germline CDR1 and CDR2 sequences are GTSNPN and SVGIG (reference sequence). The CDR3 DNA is TGTGCCTGGACCGCAAGGACAGCCTACGAGCAGTACTTC. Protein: CAWTARTAYEQYF.

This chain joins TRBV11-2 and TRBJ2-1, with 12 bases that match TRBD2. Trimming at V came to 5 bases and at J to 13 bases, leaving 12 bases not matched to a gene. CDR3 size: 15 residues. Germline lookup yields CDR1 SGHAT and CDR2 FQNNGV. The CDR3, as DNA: TGTGCCAGCAGCCGGGGACTAGCGGGCGGCGGACCCCAGTTCTTC. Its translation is CASSRGLAGGGPQFF.

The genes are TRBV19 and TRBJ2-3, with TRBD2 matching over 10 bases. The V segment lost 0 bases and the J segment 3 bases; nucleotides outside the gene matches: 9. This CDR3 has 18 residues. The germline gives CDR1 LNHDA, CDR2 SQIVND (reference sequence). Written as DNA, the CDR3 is TGTGCCAGTAGTATAGAGCGGCTAGCGGGAGAAGAAACAGATACGCAGTATTTT. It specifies CASSIERLAGEETDTQYF.

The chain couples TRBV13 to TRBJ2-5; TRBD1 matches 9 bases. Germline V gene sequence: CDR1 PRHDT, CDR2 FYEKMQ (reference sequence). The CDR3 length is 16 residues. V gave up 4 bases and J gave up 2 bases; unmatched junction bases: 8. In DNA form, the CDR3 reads TGTGCCAGCAGCTCCGCCGGGACAGGGAAACAAGAGACCCAGTACTTC. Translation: CASSSAGTGKQETQYF.

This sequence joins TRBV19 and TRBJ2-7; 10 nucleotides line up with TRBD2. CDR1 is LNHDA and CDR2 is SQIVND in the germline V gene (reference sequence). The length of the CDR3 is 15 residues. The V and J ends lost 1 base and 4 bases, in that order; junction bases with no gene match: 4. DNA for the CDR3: TGTGCCAGTAGTATAGCGCCTAGCGGGAGTTACGAGCAGTACTTC. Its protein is CASSIAPSGSYEQYF. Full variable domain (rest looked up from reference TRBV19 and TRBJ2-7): DGGITQSPKYLFRKEGQNVTLSCEQNLNHDAMYWYRQDPGQGLRLIYYSQIVNDFQKGDIAEGYSVSREKKESFPLTVTSAQKNPTAFYLCASSIAPSGSYEQYFGPGTRLTVT.

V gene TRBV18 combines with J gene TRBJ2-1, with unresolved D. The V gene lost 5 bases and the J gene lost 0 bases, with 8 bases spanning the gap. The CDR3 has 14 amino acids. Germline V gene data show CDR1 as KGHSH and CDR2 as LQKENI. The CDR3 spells CASSGRYSYNEQFF. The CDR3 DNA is TGTGCCAGCTCAGGTAGATACTCCTACAATGAGCAGTTCTTC.

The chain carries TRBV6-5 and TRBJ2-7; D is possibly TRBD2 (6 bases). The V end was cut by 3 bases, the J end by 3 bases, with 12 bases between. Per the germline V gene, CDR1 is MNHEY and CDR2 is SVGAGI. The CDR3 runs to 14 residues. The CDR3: CASSYRELGYEQYF. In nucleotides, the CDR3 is TGTGCCAGCAGTTATCGGGAGTTGGGCTACGAGCAGTACTTC.

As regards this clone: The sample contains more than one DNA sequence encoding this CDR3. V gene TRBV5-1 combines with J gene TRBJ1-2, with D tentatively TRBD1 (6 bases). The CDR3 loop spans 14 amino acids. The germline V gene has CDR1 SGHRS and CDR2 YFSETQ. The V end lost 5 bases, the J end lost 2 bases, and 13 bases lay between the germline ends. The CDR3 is CASSPGGGNYGYTF. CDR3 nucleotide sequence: TGCGCCAGCAGTCCGGGGGGCGGAAACTATGGCTACACCTTC.

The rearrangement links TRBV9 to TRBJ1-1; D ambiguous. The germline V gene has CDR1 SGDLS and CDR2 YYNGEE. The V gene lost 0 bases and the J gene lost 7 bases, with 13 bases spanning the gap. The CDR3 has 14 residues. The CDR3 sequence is CASSVDPGLGEAFF. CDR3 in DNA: TGTGCCAGCAGCGTAGATCCCGGCCTAGGTGAAGCTTTCTTT.